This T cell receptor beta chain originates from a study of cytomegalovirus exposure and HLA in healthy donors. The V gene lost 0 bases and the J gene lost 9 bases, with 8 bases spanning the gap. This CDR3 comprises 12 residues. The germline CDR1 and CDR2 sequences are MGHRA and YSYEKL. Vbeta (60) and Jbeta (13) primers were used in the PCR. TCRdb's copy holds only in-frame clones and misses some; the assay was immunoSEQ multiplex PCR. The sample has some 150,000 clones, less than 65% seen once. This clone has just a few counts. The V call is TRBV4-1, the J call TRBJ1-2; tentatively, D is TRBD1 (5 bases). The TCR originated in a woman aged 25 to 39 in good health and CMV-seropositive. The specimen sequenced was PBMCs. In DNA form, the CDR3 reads TGCGCCAGCAGCCAAGAAGGGGTCCGCTACACCTTC. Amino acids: CASSQEGVRYTF.